Listed below are T cell receptor beta chains from one sample, sequenced in a study of blood T cell repertoires in COVID-19. Method: immunoSEQ multiplex PCR; TCRdb's copy keeps in-frame clones and lacks some. Here the sample spans about 160,000 clones, 87% being singletons. The sequenced sample was peripheral blood. The origin of the receptors is a woman aged 70 to 79 with COVID-19, enrolled during active disease. Each CDR3 is given with its conserved first and last residue. Fields, in order: D gene, J gene, V gene, clone size, CDR3 DNA, CDR3 protein. A D gene is named only where the DNA matches it firmly. The size entry is marked missing in some rows and otherwise reads once, few, many or a size class.

D: TRBD2; J: TRBJ2-7; V: TRBV7-9; size: -; DNA: TGTGCCAGCAGCTTATTAGGGGAGGGCGGAACCTACGAGCAGTACTTC; CDR3: CASSLLGEGGTYEQYF
D: -; J: TRBJ1-1; V: TRBV27; size: once; DNA: TGTGCCAGCAGTTTAGTTACAGGGCGGACGGCTTTCTTT; CDR3: CASSLVTGRTAFF
D: TRBD1; J: TRBJ1-2; V: TRBV6-5; size: -; DNA: TGTGCCAGCAGTTACTCGGACAGGGGCACCTATGGCTACACCTTC; CDR3: CASSYSDRGTYGYTF
D: -; J: TRBJ1-4; V: TRBV19; size: -; DNA: TGTGCCAGTAGTATCGGAGGAGGGGGGGGCGCGGAAAAACTGTTTTTT; CDR3: CASSIGGGGGAEKLFF
D: TRBD1; J: TRBJ2-5; V: TRBV18; size: -; DNA: TGTGCCAGCTCACCACGGACAGGGACAGAAGAGACCCAGTACTTC; CDR3: CASSPRTGTEETQYF
D: -; J: TRBJ1-3; V: TRBV9; size: -; DNA: TGTGCCAGCAGCGCGAGAGGGGGATCGGACAGTTACGGAAACACCATATATTTT; CDR3: CASSARGGSDSYGNTIYF
D: TRBD2; J: TRBJ2-1; V: TRBV28; size: -; DNA: TGTGCCAGCAGTTTAATCGGGGGGGCCCAGTTCTTC; CDR3: CASSLIGGAQFF
D: TRBD1; J: TRBJ2-7; V: TRBV19; size: -; DNA: TGTGCCAGTAGTGCGGAACAACCGGGACAGTCTGACTCCCGTGGATCCGAGCAGTACTTC; CDR3: CASSAEQPGQSDSRGSEQYF
D: TRBD2; J: TRBJ2-5; V: TRBV28; size: -; DNA: TGTGCCAGCAGTTTCCGTGCTAGCGGGGGGGTACAAGAGACCCAGTACTTC; CDR3: CASSFRASGGVQETQYF
D: TRBD1; J: TRBJ1-3; V: TRBV28; size: -; DNA: TGTGCCAGCTGGGGACAGGGGATTTCTGGAAACACCATATATTTT; CDR3: CASWGQGISGNTIYF
D: -; J: TRBJ1-1; V: TRBV5-5; size: -; DNA: TGTGCCAGCAGCTTGATGACGGGTACTGAAGCTTTCTTT; CDR3: CASSLMTGTEAFF
D: -; J: TRBJ2-1; V: TRBV7-2; size: -; DNA: TGTGCCAGCAGCCGGGACTCACGGAATGAGCAGTTCTTC; CDR3: CASSRDSRNEQFF
D: TRBD1; J: TRBJ1-1; V: TRBV10-3; size: -; DNA: TGTGCCATCAGTGGGGGATCAGGGGGAACTGAAGCTTTCTTT; CDR3: CAISGGSGGTEAFF
D: TRBD1; J: TRBJ1-2; V: TRBV19; size: few; DNA: TGTGCCAGTAACCAAGACAGGGATGGCTACACCTTC; CDR3: CASNQDRDGYTF
D: TRBD1; J: TRBJ1-3; V: TRBV10-3; size: -; DNA: TGTGCCATCAATGGACAGGGTCTCTCTGGAAACACCATATATTTT; CDR3: CAINGQGLSGNTIYF
D: -; J: TRBJ1-5; V: TRBV7-2; size: few; DNA: TGTGCCAGCAGCTTAGCGGGCAGAAAGGATCAGCCCCAGCATTTT; CDR3: CASSLAGRKDQPQHF
D: TRBD2; J: TRBJ2-3; V: TRBV28; size: -; DNA: TGTGCCAGCAGTGGCGGGGGGGCCGGCACAGATACGCAGTATTTT; CDR3: CASSGGGAGTDTQYF
D: -; J: TRBJ1-3; V: TRBV7-9; size: -; DNA: TGTGCCAGCAGCTTAGTCAGTGCTGGAAACACCATATATTTT; CDR3: CASSLVSAGNTIYF
D: TRBD2; J: TRBJ2-3; V: TRBV4-1; size: -; DNA: TGCGCCAGCAGCCCGCCCGGGAGGGACTCAGATACGCAGTATTTT; CDR3: CASSPPGRDSDTQYF
D: TRBD1; J: TRBJ2-2; V: TRBV2; size: -; DNA: TGTGCCAGCAGTTTCGGGACAGGGGGGAACACCGGGGAGCTGTTTTTT; CDR3: CASSFGTGGNTGELFF
D: TRBD1; J: TRBJ1-5; V: TRBV19; size: -; DNA: TGTGCCAGTAGTATATCCGGGACAGGGTTGACTCAGCCCCAGCATTTT; CDR3: CASSISGTGLTQPQHF
D: -; J: TRBJ1-4; V: TRBV19; size: -; DNA: TGTGCCAGTACGGGGGGCAGGTCTAATGAAAAACTGTTTTTT; CDR3: CASTGGRSNEKLFF
D: TRBD1; J: TRBJ2-1; V: TRBV5-1; size: -; DNA: TGCGCCAGCAGCTTACCCGGGACAGGGGGCAATGAGCAGTTCTTC; CDR3: CASSLPGTGGNEQFF
D: -; J: TRBJ1-1; V: TRBV10-2; size: -; DNA: TGCGCCGCCCGTGGGAACAGGTCTCGGTCCACTGAAGCTTTCTTT; CDR3: CAARGNRSRSTEAFF
D: -; J: TRBJ2-1; V: TRBV5-4; size: -; DNA: TGTGCCAGCAGCTTGGGACTCCTATACAATGAGCAGTTCTTC; CDR3: CASSLGLLYNEQFF
D: -; J: TRBJ1-6; V: TRBV2; size: -; DNA: TGTGCCAGTGCCCCGAGGTTCGGCACAAATTCACCCCTCCACTTT; CDR3: CASAPRFGTNSPLHF
D: TRBD1; J: TRBJ1-1; V: TRBV28; size: once; DNA: TGTGCCAGTTGGTGGGACAGGAACACTGAAGCTTTCTTT; CDR3: CASWWDRNTEAFF
D: TRBD2; J: TRBJ2-4; V: TRBV6-2/TRBV6-3; size: -; DNA: TGTGCCAGCAGTTTGCTAGCGGGGGGGCCCAAAAACATTCAGTACTTC; CDR3: CASSLLAGGPKNIQYF
D: TRBD1; J: TRBJ2-2; V: TRBV2; size: -; DNA: TGTGCCAGCACGCGGACAGGGTATGCCGGGGAGCTGTTTTTT; CDR3: CASTRTGYAGELFF
D: -; J: TRBJ1-5; V: TRBV6-5; size: -; DNA: TGTGCCAGCAGAGAGGGAGCCAATCAGCCCCAGCATTTT; CDR3: CASREGANQPQHF
D: -; J: TRBJ1-2; V: TRBV6-1; size: -; DNA: TGTGCCAGCAGTGAAGTTGCAGGGGTCGGCTATGGCTACACCTTC; CDR3: CASSEVAGVGYGYTF
D: TRBD1; J: TRBJ1-5; V: TRBV11-1; size: -; DNA: TGTGCCAGCAGCTTGGGGAACAGGGGTAATCAGCCCCAGCATTTT; CDR3: CASSLGNRGNQPQHF
D: -; J: TRBJ2-3; V: TRBV20-1; size: -; DNA: TGCAGTGCTAGTCCGGAGGGTACAGATACGCAGTATTTT; CDR3: CSASPEGTDTQYF
D: TRBD2; J: TRBJ2-3; V: TRBV3-1/TRBV3-2; size: -; DNA: TGTGCCAGCAGCGAAACTAGCGGGGGGGCCTTGGGAACAGATACGCAGTATTTT; CDR3: CASSETSGGALGTDTQYF
D: TRBD2; J: TRBJ2-7; V: TRBV5-1; size: -; DNA: TGCGCCAGCAGCTTGGGATATCCAGCGGGGGCCTACGAGCAGTACTTC; CDR3: CASSLGYPAGAYEQYF
D: TRBD1; J: TRBJ1-6; V: TRBV28; size: -; DNA: TGTGCCAGCAGTCCCTACCCGGGACAGGGGGCGGGTACGGGTTCACCCCTCCACTTT; CDR3: CASSPYPGQGAGTGSPLHF
D: -; J: TRBJ2-1; V: TRBV15; size: -; DNA: TGTGCCACCAGCCCATTACCCGAACACTACTACAATGAGCAGTTCTTC; CDR3: CATSPLPEHYYNEQFF
D: -; J: TRBJ1-4; V: TRBV2; size: -; DNA: TGTGCCAGCAGTGAATCAACAGGTGGTTTTAATGAAAAACTGTTTTTT; CDR3: CASSESTGGFNEKLFF
D: -; J: TRBJ1-2; V: TRBV28; size: -; DNA: TGTGCCAGCAGCCGGGGGGGCCCCGGGTATGGCTACACCTTC; CDR3: CASSRGGPGYGYTF
D: TRBD1; J: TRBJ1-4; V: TRBV28; size: -; DNA: TGTGCCAGCAGAGACTCCGGGACAGGGGGCCGGGGTGAAAAACTGTTTTTT; CDR3: CASRDSGTGGRGEKLFF
D: -; J: TRBJ1-1; V: TRBV7-8; size: -; DNA: TGTGCCAGCAGCCCCGACAGTACGGACACTGAAGCTTTCTTT; CDR3: CASSPDSTDTEAFF
D: -; J: TRBJ2-3; V: TRBV6-4; size: -; DNA: TGTGCCAGCAGCCCCGGGACTCACCGCACAGATACGCAGTATTTT; CDR3: CASSPGTHRTDTQYF
D: TRBD2; J: TRBJ2-5; V: TRBV6-6; size: -; DNA: TGTGCCAGCAGGTCAGCGGGGGGGCAGGAGACCCAGTACTTC; CDR3: CASRSAGGQETQYF
D: TRBD2; J: TRBJ2-7; V: TRBV3-1/TRBV3-2; size: -; DNA: TGTGCCAGCAGCCCCCCCGGGACTAGCGGGGGGGTCCAGTACTTC; CDR3: CASSPPGTSGGVQYF
D: TRBD2; J: TRBJ2-7; V: TRBV12-5; size: -; DNA: TGTGCTAGTGGTTTGGAGCAGGGGCAACTAGCGGGGGGTCCCGAGCAGTACTTC; CDR3: CASGLEQGQLAGGPEQYF
D: TRBD1; J: TRBJ1-5; V: TRBV5-6; size: -; DNA: TGTGCCAGCAGCATACAGGGGGTTAATCAGCCCCAGCATTTT; CDR3: CASSIQGVNQPQHF
D: -; J: TRBJ2-1; V: TRBV5-4; size: few; DNA: TGTGCCAGCGGGGGGGCCGCTTCCTACAATGAGCAGTTCTTC; CDR3: CASGGAASYNEQFF
D: -; J: TRBJ1-1; V: TRBV19; size: once; DNA: TGTGCCAGTAGCCAAGGGGTGGCCGCTGAAGCTTTCTTT; CDR3: CASSQGVAAEAFF
D: -; J: TRBJ1-3; V: TRBV7-9; size: -; DNA: TGTGCCAGCAGCTTGAGGCGTGCTGGAAACACCATATATTTT; CDR3: CASSLRRAGNTIYF
D: TRBD1; J: TRBJ1-6; V: TRBV27; size: -; DNA: TGTGCCAGCAGTTCCCAGGGGGGGACAGGGGGCTGGTCACCCCTCCACTTT; CDR3: CASSSQGGTGGWSPLHF
D: -; J: TRBJ1-3; V: TRBV20-1; size: -; DNA: TGCAGTGCTAGAGATCGGAACACCATATATTTT; CDR3: CSARDRNTIYF
D: -; J: TRBJ1-2; V: TRBV27; size: -; DNA: TGTGCCAGCAGTAAGCTATTTAACTATGGCTACACCTTC; CDR3: CASSKLFNYGYTF
D: -; J: TRBJ1-4; V: TRBV19; size: -; DNA: TGTGCCAGTAGTCTTCAGACAGCAAATGAAAAACTGTTTTTT; CDR3: CASSLQTANEKLFF
D: -; J: TRBJ1-1; V: TRBV7-6; size: few; DNA: TGTGCCAGCAGCTTAGAAGCGGGCGTGGTAGACACTGAAGCTTTCTTT; CDR3: CASSLEAGVVDTEAFF
D: -; J: TRBJ2-7; V: TRBV10-3; size: -; DNA: TGTGCCATCAGTGATCCGGGACTTAAGACCTACGAGCAGTACTTC; CDR3: CAISDPGLKTYEQYF